The 22 T cell receptor delta chains below all came from one sample that was sequenced in a study of γδ T cells in repeated Plasmodium falciparum infection. Vgamma9/Vdelta2+ and Vdelta2-negative gammadelta T cells were flow-sorted from PBMC for bulk sequencing. TCRdb reprocessed the multiplex PCR reads through CATT. The sample has roughly 93,000 delta-chain clones, around 1.4% seen once; the top ten hold approximately 10%. The sample consisted of gamma-delta T cells from blood. The receptors stem from a pool of human donors (malaria-infected and uninfected, not separated).

In regard to this clone: With a far larger clone one base away, a read error is the likely cause. This CDR3 is also generated by other DNA sequences in the sample. The chain couples TRDV1 to TRDJ1, with D possibly being TRDD3 (6 bases). The germline V gene encodes CDR1 TSWWSYY and CDR2 QGS. This CDR3 is built from 15 residues. CDR3 sequence (DNA): TGTGCTCTTGGGGTTTATATAGAGGATACCGATAAGCTCATCTTT. The encoded protein is CALGVYIEDTDKLIF.

This clone was seen more than once but under ten times. This sequence is one base from a far larger clone and is likely a read error. The sample carries other DNA sequences with the same CDR3. V and J are TRDV2 and TRDJ2, with a tentative D call TRDD3 (6 bases). No J gene is reported in TCRdb; it was inferred here by comparing the DNA with germline. Germline lookup yields CDR1 GEAIGNYY and CDR2 EKD. The CDR3 spans 16 residues. The CDR3 DNA reads TGTGCCTGTGACTGGGGGCCCCAAGCTTTGACAGCGCAACTCTTCTTT. It yields the protein CACDWGPQALTAQLFF.

Ten or more counts support this clone. The TCRdb protein comes from a much larger clone and disagrees with this DNA's translation at residue 5, likely due to a read error; the protein given here is derived from the DNA. V gene TRDV1 combines with J gene TRDJ1; 9 nucleotides agree with TRDD3. The ends lost 4 bases at V and 7 bases at J; junction bases unmatched: 19. Germline V CDR1 and CDR2: TSWWSYY, QGS. The CDR3 totals 18 residues. CDR3 sequence: CALGVLSYWGTPYSKLIF. CDR3 sequence (DNA): TGTGCTCTTGGGGTACTGTCCTACTGGGGGACCCCCTATAGTAAACTCATCTTT.

Comment on this clone: Possible read error: a much larger clone is one base away. The chain employs TRDV1 and TRDJ1; the D gene is possibly TRDD3 (7 bases). Trimming cost V 7 bases and J 0 bases, with 27 bases left between them. CDR3 length equals 19 residues. Looked up from germline, CDR1 is TSWWSYY and CDR2 is QGS. The CDR3 DNA is TGTGCTCTTGAGCCTTCCCGATTGGGGGACCTCTTGTACACCGATAAACTCATCTTT. It encodes CALEPSRLGDLLYTDKLIF.

Judged by abundance, this clone is medium-sized. This specimen includes other DNA sequences encoding the same CDR3. The V and J genes are TRDV1 and TRDJ1; 7 bases are shared with TRDD3. This CDR3 has 20 residues. The germline gives CDR1 TSWWSYY, CDR2 QGS. J lost 0 bases, V lost 1 base, and 17 bases had no gene match. This chain's CDR3 is CALGEPLYDLGDLYTDKLIF. For the CDR3, the DNA is TGTGCTCTTGGGGAACCCTTATACGATTTGGGGGACCTTTACACCGATAAACTCATCTTT.

Concerning this clone itself: TCRdb's protein, taken from a much larger clone, differs from this DNA's translation at residue 3, likely owing to a read error; the protein displayed comes from the DNA. The DNA for the CDR3 is TGTGCCCGTGACACCGTCCGCGGCTGGGGGATACGAAGGTACACCGATAAACTCATCTTT. Protein: CARDTVRGWGIRRYTDKLIF. J is TRDJ1 and V is TRDV2; 12 bases match TRDD3. TCRdb offers no J gene call, so here the DNA was matched to germline to obtain one. Germline-derived CDR1 and CDR2 are GEAIGNYY and EKD. CDR3 length: 20 residues.

In the case of this clone: A much more abundant neighbour one base away suggests this may be a read error. At the DNA level, this CDR3 is encoded by other sequences in the same sample as well. This chain joins TRDV1 and TRDJ1; 9 bases line up with TRDD3. Here the J gene was assigned by germline matching of the DNA, as TCRdb has none. The V segment lost 3 bases and the J segment 1 base; nucleotides outside the gene matches: 21. Germline lookup yields CDR1 TSWWSYY and CDR2 QGS. The CDR3 sequence is 21 residues long. CDR3 sequence: CALGELRTPIPWGIPTDKLIF. The CDR3 DNA reads as TGTGCTCTTGGGGAGCTCCGTACTCCAATCCCCTGGGGGATCCCCACCGATAAACTCATCTTT.

Note on this clone: TCRdb's protein for this DNA is that of a much larger clone and differs from the translation at residue 15, likely a read error; the protein shown is the DNA translation. The gene calls are TRDV1 and TRDJ1, with 8 bases lining up with TRDD3. Matching the DNA to germline supplied the J gene, which TCRdb does not give. The CDR3 is made up of 21 amino acids. The germline V gene has CDR1 TSWWSYY and CDR2 QGS. V gave up 0 bases and J gave up 8 bases; unmatched junction bases: 26. The CDR3, as DNA: TGTGCTCTTGGGGAACTTAATAATATTTATAATCTCCTGGGGGAGCGGGAAAAACTCATCTTT. Amino acids: CALGELNNIYNLLGEREKLIF.

This clone was recorded a few times. The mismatch at residue 16 between this DNA's translation and the TCRdb protein of a much larger clone likely reflects a read error; the protein shown is translated from the DNA. With the J gene uncalled, the V gene is TRDV2; TRDD3 is taken as the D call from the table, unchecked against the DNA. This CDR3 region has 18 residues. Germline CDR1 is GEAIGNYY and CDR2 is EKD. CDR3 loop: CACDTLLGDTMSTDKFIF. CDR3 DNA sequence: TGTGCCTGTGACACCTTACTGGGGGATACGATGAGCACCGATAAATTCATCTTT.

At least ten counts were recorded for this clone. At the DNA level, this CDR3 is encoded by other sequences in the same sample as well. The chain joins TRDV1 to TRDJ1; possible D gene TRDD3, 5 bases. Between the trimmed V and J ends, which lost 1 base and 0 bases, there was a span of 39 bases. Germline V gives CDR1 TSWWSYY, CDR2 QGS. There are 25 residues in the CDR3. DNA for the CDR3: TGTGCTCTTGGGGAACACGTCGAGTCTACGGGGGGTATAAAAAGGTCACCTAGATACACCGATAAACTCATCTTT. It encodes CALGEHVESTGGIKRSPRYTDKLIF.

In regard to this clone: TCRdb records a much larger clone's protein for this DNA, with a difference at residue 7 that likely arises from a read error; the protein given is the translation of the DNA. V and J are TRDV1 and TRDJ1, with D unclear. The CDR3 loop spans 12 amino acids. With 7 bases removed from V and 3 bases from J, the gap between germline ends came to 9 bases. Germline V gene lookup returns CDR1 TSWWSYY and CDR2 QGS. CDR3 in amino acids: CALALNADKLIF. The CDR3 DNA follows: TGTGCTCTTGCCCTTAACGCCGATAAACTCATCTTT.

This clone was counted at least ten times. The chain couples TRDV1 to TRDJ1; D tentatively fits TRDD2 or TRDD3 (5 bases each). CDR3 length equals 22 residues. V lost 1 base to trimming and J lost 7 bases, with 37 bases between them. Germline V gene sequence: CDR1 TSWWSYY, CDR2 QGS. The CDR3 loop is CALGEQTLLSSVLVNKGSKLIF. The CDR3 region has the DNA TGTGCTCTTGGGGAACAGACCCTTCTTTCCTCCGTACTGGTGAACAAGGGGAGTAAACTCATCTTT.

The sample holds a few counts of this clone. The TCRdb protein comes from a much larger clone and disagrees with this DNA's translation at residue 6, likely due to a read error; the protein given here is derived from the DNA. This chain uses TRDV1 with TRDJ1, with D possibly TRDD3 on 7 matching bases. TCRdb gives no J gene; it was assigned here by matching the DNA to germline. The V end lost 4 bases, the J end lost 0 bases, and 33 bases lay between the germline ends. CDR1 is TSWWSYY, CDR2 QGS, per germline. The CDR3 sequence is 22 residues long. CDR3 nucleotide sequence: TGTGCTCTTGGGGGGCAAGCCTTCCAGGGTACTGGGGACATACGGTACACCGATAAACTCATCTTT. Translated, it gives CALGGQAFQGTGDIRYTDKLIF.

As concerns this clone: The protein TCRdb gives is from a much larger clone and does not agree with this DNA's translation at residue 18, likely a read error; the protein shown here comes from the DNA. This chain links TRDV1 with TRDJ1; the match to TRDD3 covers 12 bases. Germline matching of the DNA provided the J gene here, since TCRdb leaves it blank. With V trimmed by 0 bases and J by 4 bases, 24 bases remained unmatched. CDR3 length: 23 amino acids. CDR1 and CDR2 from the germline V gene are TSWWSYY and QGS. The CDR3 is CALGELCSGRRSRLGDTGDKLIF. Written as DNA, the CDR3 is TGTGCTCTTGGGGAACTCTGTTCTGGTCGTAGAAGCCGACTGGGGGATACTGGCGATAAACTCATCTTT.

Concerning this clone itself: This is likely an artifact of a read error, given a far larger clone one base away. Other nucleotide sequences from this sample produce the same CDR3. This sequence joins TRDV1 and TRDJ1; D may correspond to TRDD2 or TRDD3 (7 bases each). Here the J gene came from matching the DNA to germline, since TCRdb omits it. Germline V gene lookup returns CDR1 TSWWSYY and CDR2 QGS. There are 16 residues in the CDR3. The CDR3 here is CALGDNLPPDTDKLIF. CDR3 bases: TGTGCCCTTGGGGATAACCTTCCTCCGGACACCGATAAACTCATCTTT.

In this sample, this clone turned up a few times. This likely stems from a read error, as it lies one base from a far larger clone. The same CDR3 is also encoded by other DNA sequences in this sample. The chain uses TRDV2 and TRDJ1; D unclear. The J gene, left out of TCRdb, was set here by checking the DNA against germline. In germline, CDR1 is GEAIGNYY, CDR2 EKD. The CDR3 is made up of 16 amino acids. The V and J ends lost 0 bases and 3 bases respectively, with 16 bases between them. This chain's CDR3 is CACDTVGGFNSDKLIF. The CDR3 nucleotides read TGTGCCTGTGACACCGTTGGAGGATTCAACTCCGATAAACTCATCTTT.

On this clone: The protein TCRdb gives is from a much larger clone and does not agree with this DNA's translation at residue 16, likely a read error; the protein shown here comes from the DNA. V usage is TRDV1 and J usage is TRDJ1; TRDD2 matches 7 bases. TCRdb leaves out the J gene; it was filled in here by matching the DNA to germline. CDR1 is TSWWSYY and CDR2 is QGS in the germline V gene. Trimming at V came to 1 base and at J to 3 bases, leaving 23 bases not matched to a gene. The CDR3 covers 21 residues. CDR3 sequence reads: CALGEPIRISYGVSYSDKLIF. Written as DNA, the CDR3 is TGTGCTCTTGGGGAACCGATCCGAATTTCCTACGGGGTCTCGTACTCCGATAAACTCATCTTT.

Comment on this clone: This likely traces to a read error, being one base from a far larger clone. Other DNA sequences of this sample code for an identical CDR3. This chain links TRDV1 with TRDJ1, with D perhaps TRDD2 (6 bases). Germline values: CDR1 TSWWSYY, CDR2 QGS. This CDR3 has 15 residues. Written as DNA, the CDR3 is TGTGCTCTTGGGGGTCACCTTCCCGCAGTCGATAAGCTCATCTTT. Protein sequence: CALGGHLPAVDKLIF.

This clone appeared a few times. Possible read error: a much larger clone is one base away. This sequence joins TRDV2 and TRDJ3; 10 bases are a match to TRDD3. As TCRdb names no J gene, one was assigned here on the basis of a DNA match to germline. This CDR3 comprises 20 residues. V shed 5 bases, J shed 0 bases, and the junction held 12 bases outside the gene matches. The germline gives CDR1 GEAIGNYY, CDR2 EKD. This CDR3 is CACGTAGGYSRSWDTRQMFF. CDR3 nucleotide sequence: TGTGCCTGTGGCACGGCTGGGGGATATTCCCGCTCCTGGGACACCCGACAGATGTTTTTC.

A word on this clone: TCRdb lists the protein of a much larger clone for this DNA, which differs at residue 11, so this is likely a read error; the protein given here is translated from the DNA itself. This rearrangement joins TRDV1 to TRDJ1; no firm D call. The J gene was missing in TCRdb and was found by matching the end of the DNA to germline. The CDR3 runs 14 residues. Germline assignment: CDR1 TSWWSYY and CDR2 QGS. DNA of the CDR3: TGTGCTCTTGGGGAACTCATCGGGTCCGATGAACTCATCTTT. It is translated as CALGELIGSDELIF.

This clone was recorded a few times. The gene calls are TRDV1 and TRDJ1, with TRDD3 matching 13 bases. TCRdb is silent on the J gene; assignment here came from matching the DNA to germline. Per the germline V gene, CDR1 is TSWWSYY and CDR2 is QGS. The junction had 26 bases not matched to a gene; V was cut back by 0 bases and J by 4 bases. CDR3 length equals 24 residues. Here the CDR3 reads CALGELQVRLMLLGDTVAGDKLIF. CDR3 coding DNA: TGTGCTCTTGGGGAACTACAAGTCCGCCTAATGTTACTGGGGGATACGGTGGCGGGCGATAAACTCATCTTT.

This clone occurred a few times. The likely explanation is a read error, given a far larger clone one base away. The same CDR3 arises from other DNA sequences in this sample as well. The chain combines TRDV1 with TRDJ1; D ambiguous. Germline V gene lookup returns CDR1 TSWWSYY and CDR2 QGS. The CDR3 totals 16 residues. V lost 3 bases and J 0 bases, leaving 14 bases between the germline ends. Here the CDR3 reads CALGDYCLPHTDKLIF. DNA for the CDR3: TGTGCTCTTGGGGACTACTGCCTCCCACACACCGATAAACTCATCTTT.